What follows describes a single T cell receptor beta chain. The data belong to a study of T-cell memory formation after mild COVID-19. Constant-segment primers served in 5'RACE that generated TCR alpha and TCR beta cDNA libraries bearing sample barcodes and UMIs. A single record per CDR3 protein comes from TCRdb applying MiXCR to the 5' RACE reads. The table includes about 610,000 distinct CDR3 sequences, 15% to 20% detected once. V shed 0 bases and J shed 5 bases, with 5 bases lying between them. The CDR3 runs to 12 residues. Per the germline V gene, CDR1 is MGHRA and CDR2 is YSYEKL. This sequence joins TRBV4-1 and TRBJ2-7; D is unresolved. Sequencing was done on a sample of PBMCs or a T cell subset sorted from them (not recorded which). The TCR originated in an adult woman who had mild COVID-19 (a few samples of this study predate the infection). Cell type and time point are not known. The CDR3 spells CASSQDVHEQYF. The CDR3 coding sequence is TGCGCCAGCAGCCAAGACGTCCACGAGCAGTACTTC.